This is a list of T cell receptor beta chains from one sample in a study of graft-versus-host responses after intestinal transplantation. Repertoires were generated with immunoSEQ multiplex PCR, while TCRdb's copy carries only in-frame clones and drops some. The data show fewer than 90,000 clones, 94% seen once. The antigens for these receptors are not known. Sequencing was performed on unstimulated CD4+ T cells sorted from spleen or lymph node cells, taken before transplant. These TCRs come from a human donor who was the organ donor for an intestinal transplant. Each CDR3 is given with its conserved first and last residue. Fields, in order: D gene, J gene, clone size, V gene, CDR3 protein, CDR3 DNA. A D gene is named only where the DNA matches it firmly. Some rows have no size entry. The others give once, few or many, or a class for an expanded clone.

d_call: NA; j_call: TRBJ1-5; clone_size: NA; v_call: TRBV5-8; cdr3_aa: CASSLDLELLPQHF; cdr3_nt: TGTGCCAGCAGCTTGGACCTAGAGTTACTACCCCAGCATTTT
d_call: NA; j_call: TRBJ1-3; clone_size: NA; v_call: TRBV5-8; cdr3_aa: CASSLRGTGNTIYF; cdr3_nt: TGTGCCAGCAGCTTGAGGGGAACTGGAAACACCATATATTTT
d_call: NA; j_call: TRBJ1-1; clone_size: once; v_call: TRBV2; cdr3_aa: CASRELPGTEAFF; cdr3_nt: TGTGCCAGCAGGGAACTCCCGGGGACTGAAGCTTTCTTT
d_call: TRBD2; j_call: TRBJ2-2; clone_size: NA; v_call: TRBV5-6; cdr3_aa: CASSLRLAGAPRAGELFF; cdr3_nt: TGTGCCAGCAGCTTGAGACTAGCGGGGGCCCCCAGGGCCGGGGAGCTGTTTTTT
d_call: NA; j_call: TRBJ1-4; clone_size: once; v_call: TRBV28; cdr3_aa: CASSFSQGRIFGKLFF; cdr3_nt: TGTGCCAGCAGTTTTTCGCAGGGTAGAATCTTCGGAAAACTGTTTTTT
d_call: NA; j_call: TRBJ1-5; clone_size: NA; v_call: TRBV9; cdr3_aa: CASSVEGYSNQPRHF; cdr3_nt: TGTGCCAGCAGCGTAGAAGGGTATAGCAATCAGCCCCGGCATTTT
d_call: NA; j_call: TRBJ1-2; clone_size: NA; v_call: TRBV30; cdr3_aa: CAWSGPRASNYGYTF; cdr3_nt: TGTGCCTGGAGTGGCCCCAGGGCGTCTAACTATGGCTACACCTTC
d_call: NA; j_call: TRBJ2-3; clone_size: NA; v_call: TRBV18; cdr3_aa: CASSPRESSTDTQYF; cdr3_nt: TGTGCCAGCTCACCGCGAGAGTCAAGCACAGATACGCAGTATTTT
d_call: NA; j_call: TRBJ1-6; clone_size: NA; v_call: TRBV28; cdr3_aa: CASSLGFWRNNSPLHF; cdr3_nt: TGTGCCAGCAGTTTGGGGTTTTGGCGGAATAATTCACCCCTCCACTTT
d_call: NA; j_call: TRBJ1-2; clone_size: NA; v_call: TRBV7-9; cdr3_aa: CASSSGQSSNYGYTF; cdr3_nt: TGTGCCAGCAGCTCCGGACAGTCATCTAACTATGGCTACACCTTC
d_call: NA; j_call: TRBJ1-1; clone_size: NA; v_call: TRBV21-1; cdr3_aa: CASSKSFLSRVTEAFF; cdr3_nt: TGTGCCAGCAGCAAAAGCTTCCTCTCCAGGGTCACTGAAGCTTTCTTT
d_call: NA; j_call: TRBJ2-4; clone_size: NA; v_call: TRBV27; cdr3_aa: CASSLFGGADIQYF; cdr3_nt: TGTGCCAGCAGTTTATTTGGAGGAGCGGACATTCAGTACTTC
d_call: NA; j_call: TRBJ2-3; clone_size: once; v_call: TRBV7-2; cdr3_aa: CASSLGQGGRGTQYF; cdr3_nt: TGTGCCAGCAGCTTAGGGCAGGGGGGGAGAGGTACGCAGTATTTT
d_call: TRBD1; j_call: TRBJ1-5; clone_size: NA; v_call: TRBV4-1; cdr3_aa: CASSQGDRVNQPQHF; cdr3_nt: TGCGCCAGCAGCCAGGGAGACAGGGTCAATCAGCCCCAGCATTTT
d_call: NA; j_call: TRBJ2-1; clone_size: NA; v_call: TRBV7-2; cdr3_aa: CASSRGFVSGIRNEQFF; cdr3_nt: TGTGCCAGCAGCCGGGGGTTCGTGAGTGGTATAAGGAATGAGCAGTTCTTC
d_call: TRBD1; j_call: TRBJ1-1; clone_size: NA; v_call: TRBV5-6; cdr3_aa: CASSFRDRAGTEAFF; cdr3_nt: TGTGCCAGCAGCTTCCGGGACAGGGCGGGCACTGAAGCTTTCTTT
d_call: TRBD1; j_call: TRBJ1-1; clone_size: NA; v_call: TRBV7-2; cdr3_aa: CASSFRQGVIPEAFF; cdr3_nt: TGTGCCAGCAGCTTCCGACAGGGGGTGATTCCTGAAGCTTTCTTT
d_call: NA; j_call: TRBJ1-6; clone_size: once; v_call: TRBV9; cdr3_aa: CASSPTPLPSYNSPLHF; cdr3_nt: TGTGCCAGCAGCCCGACTCCCCTTCCCTCCTATAATTCACCCCTCCACTTT